These 23 T cell receptor beta chains were all obtained from the same sample, sequenced in a study of OX40 agonist ivuxolimab in advanced cancers. Produced via immunoSEQ multiplex PCR; TCRdb's table is partial and in-frame only. The table includes around 64,000 clones, approximately 90% detected once. Material: CD4+ or CD8+ T cells sorted from blood, obtained in a trial of the OX40 agonist ivuxolimab. All receptors derive from an adult with an advanced solid tumor such as melanoma, head and neck, liver or kidney cancer.

Only one count was recorded for this clone. V is TRBV5-1 and J is TRBJ2-7; either TRBD1 or TRBD2 may fit D (5 bases each). Germline CDR1 is SGHRS and CDR2 is YFSETQ. Trimming stripped 0 bases from V and 6 bases from J, with 13 bases between. The CDR3 is 14 residues long. The CDR3 protein is CASSLAGAVVEQYF. CDR3 in DNA: TGCGCCAGCAGCTTGGCCGGGGCGGTGGTCGAGCAGTACTTC.

The chain links TRBV6-6 to TRBJ1-5; possibly TRBD1 for D (6 bases). This CDR3 has 15 amino acids. Germline assignment: CDR1 MNHNY and CDR2 SVGAGI (reference sequence). V was clipped by 7 bases and J by 0 bases, with 13 bases between them. DNA for the CDR3: TGTGCCAGCACCCCCGGGACACATAGCAATCAGCCCCAGCATTTT. It specifies CASTPGTHSNQPQHF.

This clone was recorded only once. The V gene is TRBV5-6, the J gene TRBJ1-5; 11 bases line up with TRBD1. This CDR3 is built from 17 residues. The V segment lost 2 bases and the J segment 2 bases; nucleotides outside the gene matches: 6. Germline CDR1 SGHDT, CDR2 YYEEEE. Written as DNA, the CDR3 is TGTGCCAGCAGCTTAGGGACAGGGGGTTGGGGCAATCAGCCCCAGCATTTT. Translation: CASSLGTGGWGNQPQHF.

This chain links TRBV6-5 with TRBJ1-4; weak D call: TRBD1 (5 bases). Germline lookup yields CDR1 MNHEY and CDR2 SVGAGI. V gave up 10 bases and J gave up 3 bases, with 18 bases separating them. CDR3 length equals 15 residues. This chain's CDR3 is CATVGVGRSNEKLFF. The CDR3 coding sequence is TGTGCCACCGTCGGAGTGGGACGTTCTAATGAAAAACTGTTTTTT.

The CDR3 loop is CASSLTREETQYF. CDR3 nucleotide sequence: TGTGCCAGCAGCTTAACCAGGGAAGAGACCCAGTACTTC. This chain uses TRBV7-2 with TRBJ2-5; D possibly corresponds to TRBD1 (5 bases). Germline CDR1 is SGHTA and CDR2 is FQGNSA. V dropped 2 bases and J dropped 3 bases, with 7 bases sitting between them. The CDR3 runs to 13 residues.

V usage is TRBV7-2 and J usage is TRBJ2-3; no definite D call. The germline V gene encodes CDR1 SGHTA and CDR2 FQGNSA. V was pared by 1 base and J by 8 bases, with 19 bases between. The CDR3 is 16 residues long. The CDR3 sequence is CASSLVFTERLGTQYF. The CDR3 bases are TGTGCCAGCAGCTTAGTTTTCACGGAACGATTGGGTACGCAGTATTTT. The entire variable domain, with the rest obtained from reference TRBV7-2 and TRBJ2-3, is as follows: GAGVSQSPSNKVTEKGKDVELRCDPISGHTALYWYRQSLGQGLEFLIYFQGNSAPDKSGLPSDRFSAERTGGSVSTLTIQRTQQEDSAVYLCASSLVFTERLGTQYFGPGTRLTVL.

The V call is TRBV18, the J call TRBJ2-2, with 12 bases fitting TRBD2. Germline V gene sequence: CDR1 KGHSH, CDR2 LQKENI. With V trimmed by 6 bases and J by 5 bases, 4 bases remained unmatched. The CDR3 is 15 residues long. Written as DNA, the CDR3 is TGTGCCAGCTCGACTAGCGGGAGCGAAACCGGGGAGCTGTTTTTT. The encoded protein is CASSTSGSETGELFF.

The V call is TRBV15, the J call TRBJ2-7; D call uncertain. The CDR3 totals 12 residues. V was shortened by 0 bases and J by 9 bases, with 9 bases between the two germline ends. The V gene's germline CDR1 is LNHNV and CDR2 YYDKDF (reference sequence). The CDR3 DNA reads as TGTGCCACCAGCAGAGATTTAGGATTGCAGTACTTC. As protein: CATSRDLGLQYF.

V gene TRBV19 combines with J gene TRBJ1-4; D is uncertain. The CDR3 consists of 16 residues. Germline V gene lookup returns CDR1 LNHDA and CDR2 SQIVND (reference sequence). Between the trimmed V and J ends, which lost 9 bases and 5 bases, there was a span of 22 bases. This CDR3 is CASNVPGRGGNEKLFF. Written as DNA, the CDR3 is TGTGCCAGCAACGTCCCCGGACGCGGCGGCAATGAAAAACTGTTTTTT.

A few counts support this clone. This chain uses TRBV4-1 with TRBJ1-5; 8 positions agree with TRBD1. This CDR3 region has 15 residues. Per germline, CDR1 MGHRA and CDR2 YSYEKL. J lost 6 bases, V lost 0 bases, and 4 bases had no gene match. The CDR3 reads CASSQDPGGPQPQHF. DNA of the CDR3: TGCGCCAGCAGCCAAGACCCAGGGGGCCCTCAGCCCCAGCATTTT.

The chain links TRBV2 to TRBJ1-6, with D possibly TRBD1 on 5 matching bases. The length of the CDR3 is 13 residues. Per the germline V gene, CDR1 is SNHLY and CDR2 is FYNNEI. V lost 8 bases to trimming and J lost 5 bases, with 10 bases between them. CDR3 DNA: TGTGCCAGCGGCGGGGGGGATAATTCACCCCTCCACTTT. Translated: CASGGGDNSPLHF.

The chain employs TRBV2 and TRBJ2-7; 7 positions match TRBD2. This CDR3 is 19 amino acids long. Looked up from germline, CDR1 is SNHLY and CDR2 is FYNNEI. V lost 6 bases to trimming and J lost 4 bases; unmatched junction nucleotides: 24. The CDR3 region has the DNA TGTGCCAGCAGGATCGGCCAGCGGGGCTTTAGGTCTACCCCGTACGAGCAGTACTTC. This codes for CASRIGQRGFRSTPYEQYF.

The V gene is TRBV28, the J gene TRBJ2-1; D ambiguous. Germline V lookup: CDR1 MDHEN, CDR2 SYDVKM. V dropped 5 bases and J dropped 2 bases, with 10 bases sitting between them. The CDR3 contains 14 residues. This CDR3 is CASSPRTPYNEQFF. The CDR3 coding sequence is TGTGCCAGCAGTCCCAGAACCCCCTACAATGAGCAGTTCTTC.

The chain links TRBV9 to TRBJ1-2; D uncertain. The CDR3 spans 15 residues. CDR1 SGDLS and CDR2 YYNGEE come from the germline V gene. The V and J ends lost 0 bases and 4 bases respectively, with 13 bases between them. The CDR3 is CASSVDGQSSYGYTF. DNA of the CDR3: TGTGCCAGCAGCGTAGATGGGCAGTCCTCCTATGGCTACACCTTC.

The chain combines TRBV5-1 with TRBJ2-5; D is unresolved. Per the germline V gene, CDR1 is SGHRS and CDR2 is YFSETQ. The V gene lost 0 bases and the J gene lost 0 bases, with 9 bases spanning the gap. The CDR3 covers 15 residues. The chain's CDR3 is CASSLDGRNQETQYF. The DNA of the CDR3 is TGCGCCAGCAGCTTGGATGGCAGAAACCAAGAGACCCAGTACTTC.

This chain joins TRBV28 and TRBJ1-1; perhaps TRBD1 as D (6 bases). CDR1 is MDHEN and CDR2 is SYDVKM in the germline V gene. V dropped 5 bases and J dropped 9 bases, with 16 bases sitting between them. This CDR3 has 13 residues. This CDR3 reads CASSIRTDRKAFF. Here the CDR3 DNA reads TGTGCCAGCAGTATCCGGACAGATAGAAAAGCTTTCTTT.

V gene TRBV6-4 combines with J gene TRBJ2-1; no clear D gene. V lost 8 bases to trimming and J lost 2 bases, with 10 bases between them. Germline V CDR1 and CDR2: MRHNA, SNTAGT. This CDR3 region has 13 residues. CDR3 sequence: CASFRRPYNEQFF. In DNA form, the CDR3 reads TGTGCCAGCTTCCGGAGACCCTACAATGAGCAGTTCTTC.

The chain links TRBV7-9 to TRBJ2-3; D gene unclear. The CDR3 has 14 residues. Trimming stripped 3 bases from V and 6 bases from J, with 13 bases between. CDR1 is SEHNR and CDR2 is FQNEAQ in the germline V gene (reference sequence). CDR3: CASSLGAEGDTQYF. Here the CDR3 DNA reads TGTGCCAGCAGCTTGGGTGCTGAAGGGGATACGCAGTATTTT.

For the CDR3, the DNA is TGCGCCAGCAAGACTTACGGCGGCTCTGGGGCCTACGAGCAGTACTTC. It translates to CASKTYGGSGAYEQYF. The V and J genes are TRBV10-2 and TRBJ2-7; D ambiguous. The CDR3 runs to 16 residues. The V end lost 7 bases, the J end lost 2 bases, and 21 bases lay between the germline ends. Germline CDR1 and CDR2: WSHSY and SAAADI.

CDR3: CASSLDTLSGNTIYF. The CDR3 DNA reads TGTGCCAGCAGCTTGGACACCCTCTCTGGAAACACCATATATTTT. The V gene is TRBV7-2, the J gene TRBJ1-3; tentative D call: TRBD1 (5 bases). V lost 3 bases, J lost 0 bases, and 9 bases lay in between. This CDR3 is 15 amino acids long. Germline CDR1 SGHTA, CDR2 FQGNSA.

V gene TRBV15 combines with J gene TRBJ1-1; TRBD1 might be the D (5 bases). Germline-derived CDR1 and CDR2 are LNHNV and YYDKDF (reference sequence). V lost 3 bases and J 2 bases, leaving 13 bases between the germline ends. The CDR3 runs 15 residues. DNA for the CDR3: TGTGCCACCAGCAGGGCCCCAAGGGGAAACACTGAAGCTTTCTTT. Amino acid sequence: CATSRAPRGNTEAFF.

V gene TRBV6-6 combines with J gene TRBJ2-3; weak D call: TRBD2 (6 bases). Trimming removed 7 bases from V and 3 bases from J, with 11 bases in between. This CDR3 has 13 residues. Germline CDR1 MNHNY, CDR2 SVGAGI (reference sequence). The CDR3 region has the DNA TGTGCCAGCACCCCGGCGGGGACAGATACGCAGTATTTT. This sequence encodes CASTPAGTDTQYF.

This clone was picked up a small number of times. The V gene is TRBV30, the J gene TRBJ2-7, with D hard to call. The germline gives CDR1 GTSNPN, CDR2 SVGIG (reference sequence). There are 12 residues in the CDR3. V was cut by 8 bases and J by 3 bases, with 14 bases left in between. The DNA for the CDR3 is TGTGCCGCCCGGCAGCAGGACTACGAGCAGTACTTC. Protein: CAARQQDYEQYF.